The T cell receptor (beta chain) described here comes from a study of identical twins. Study-wide points: Invariant cells of the MAIT and iNKT types might have partly distorted the zero-insertion analyses.

Everyone who donated was a healthy Caucasian. With respect to this clonotype: The antigen remains unidentified.

The CDR3 runs to 17 residues. Between the trimmed V and J ends, which lost 5 bases and 0 bases, there was a span of 20 bases. The germline V gene has CDR1 SGHAT and CDR2 FQNNGV. TCRdb itself ran the 5' RACE reads through MiXCR, one entry per CDR3 protein. The data contain 570,000 or so distinct CDR3 sequences, 9.5% to 10% of them singletons. These data are also associated with another study on yellow fever vaccine responses in identical twins.

The J gene is TRBJ2-7, the V gene TRBV11-2, with D possibly called TRBD1 or TRBD2 (5 bases each). The specimen sequenced was PBMCs. This TCR derives from a woman in her late teens or twenties in good health. CDR3 residues: CASSPGRIHLTSYEQYF. The CDR3 region has the DNA TGTGCCAGCAGCCCGGGACGGATTCACTTAACCTCCTACGAGCAGTACTTC.